This T cell receptor (beta chain) was profiled in a study of T-cell reconstitution after alpha-beta-depleted transplantation in children. This clonotype appeared a few times. The CDR3 totals 13 residues. Germline V gene data show CDR1 as DFQATT and CDR2 as SNEGSKA (reference sequence). V lost 0 bases to trimming and J lost 4 bases, with 7 bases between them. A TCRbeta library incorporating unique molecular identifiers was prepared. TCRdb called the PCR reads again in MiXCR, with one record for every CDR3 protein. The sample lists around 410,000 distinct CDR3 sequences, approximately 10% seen once, with 5% to 6.5% in the top ten.

The chain employs TRBV20-1 and TRBJ1-3; D uncertain. The sample here was PBMCs from the stem cell graft donor, taken from the stem cell graft. This receptor was obtained from a human donor who donated a stem cell graft to a child with acute myeloid leukemia. CDR3 loop: CSAREPTGNTIYF. In DNA, the CDR3 is TGCAGTGCTAGAGAGCCAACCGGAAACACCATATATTTT.